This TCR beta chain is from a study of blood T cell repertoires in COVID-19. About the research overall: Spain, Italy and the United States supplied samples that represented acute and convalescent COVID-19.

The CDR3 spans 14 residues. After removal of 4 bases from V and 2 bases from J, the junction contained 3 bases not matched to a gene. CDR1 and CDR2 (germline): SEHNR, FQNEAQ (reference sequence). TCRdb keeps only in-frame clones here, not all; method: immunoSEQ multiplex PCR. The table has about 350,000 clones, around nine tenths seen once. The receptor comes from a woman aged 55-70 years with COVID-19, enrolled during active disease. The sequenced sample consisted of peripheral blood. The chain recombines TRBV7-9 with TRBJ2-7, with 9 bases identical to TRBD2. The CDR3, as DNA: TGTGCCAGCAGCTCGCTAGCGGGGACCTACGAGCAGTACTTC. The encoded protein is CASSSLAGTYEQYF.